A single sample gave rise to the 20 T cell receptor beta chains below, sequenced in a study of PD-1 blockade in classical Hodgkin lymphoma. Time point described: cycle 4 day 1 (C4D1), after 5 to 7 weeks of nivolumab. With no exception, relapse followed autologous stem cell transplantation in all patients, and brentuximab vedotin exposure varied. Starting with thawed PBMCs, CD4+ T cells were purified by magnetic negative selection. The assay was immunoSEQ multiplex PCR, and TCRdb's table has in-frame clones only and misses some. Altogether under 35,000 clones are present, roughly 85% being singletons, with the ten largest covering 2% to 2.5%. Sequencing was performed on CD4+ T cells from blood, taken before the fourth cycle of nivolumab. These receptors originate from a human donor with classical Hodgkin lymphoma.

This chain connects TRBV7-9 to TRBJ2-7, with D possibly being TRBD1 or TRBD2 (5 bases each). Trimming shortened V by 5 bases and J by 3 bases, and 20 bases separated the two germline ends. CDR1 is SEHNR, CDR2 FQNEAQ, per germline (reference sequence). This CDR3 is built from 16 residues. The CDR3 loop reads CASSRLRGGRGYEQYF. The CDR3 DNA sequence: TGTGCCAGCAGCCGTTTACGGGGCGGCCGGGGCTACGAGCAGTACTTC.

The chain couples TRBV6-4 to TRBJ2-2, with unresolved D. This CDR3 is built from 14 residues. Germline V CDR1 and CDR2: MRHNA, SNTAGT. Between the trimmed V and J ends, which lost 5 bases and 4 bases, there was a span of 11 bases. The CDR3 loop reads CASSPTPGTGELFF. The CDR3 nucleotides are TGTGCCAGCAGTCCCACCCCGGGCACCGGGGAGCTGTTTTTT.

The chain employs TRBV11-2 and TRBJ1-2, with D unclear. The germline gives CDR1 SGHAT, CDR2 FQNNGV. The CDR3 covers 15 residues. The germline V and J ends were trimmed by 4 bases and 1 base, with 13 bases remaining between them. In DNA, the CDR3 is TGTGCCAGCAGCTCCATACGCCGGAATAACTATGGCTACACCTTC. Protein: CASSSIRRNNYGYTF.

V gene TRBV7-9 combines with J gene TRBJ2-5; TRBD1 matches at 8 bases. The CDR3 covers 15 residues. With V trimmed by 1 base and J by 5 bases, 6 bases remained unmatched. Germline V gene sequence: CDR1 SEHNR, CDR2 FQNEAQ (reference sequence). The chain's CDR3 is CASSLEQGVGETQYF. DNA of the CDR3: TGTGCCAGCAGCTTAGAACAGGGGGTTGGGGAGACCCAGTACTTC.

V gene TRBV5-1 combines with J gene TRBJ2-3; D may correspond to TRBD1 or TRBD2 (6 bases each). The germline CDR1 and CDR2 sequences are SGHRS and YFSETQ. V lost 5 bases, J lost 4 bases, and 17 bases lay in between. The CDR3 has 15 residues. CDR3 residues: CASRIGGPAPDTQYF. For the CDR3, the DNA is TGCGCCAGCAGAATCGGGGGCCCAGCGCCAGATACGCAGTATTTT.

V is TRBV6-5 and J is TRBJ2-2, with D possibly being TRBD1 or TRBD2 (5 bases each). CDR1 is MNHEY, CDR2 SVGAGI, per germline. CDR3 length: 14 residues. Trimming removed 2 bases at V and 4 bases at J, with 8 bases between. In nucleotides, the CDR3 is TGTGCCAGCAGTTACGGGGGAGCCACCGGGGAGCTGTTTTTT. This translates into CASSYGGATGELFF.

Notes on this clone: Other DNA sequences in the same sample also yield this CDR3. This chain uses TRBV5-6 with TRBJ1-4; maybe TRBD1 (5 bases). Trimming removed 3 bases at V and 7 bases at J, with 10 bases between. Germline CDR1 reads SGHDT; CDR2 reads YYEEEE. There are 13 residues in the CDR3. The CDR3 loop reads CASSWGRGEKLFF. The CDR3 region has the DNA TGTGCCAGCAGCTGGGGTAGGGGTGAAAAACTGTTTTTT.

This chain links TRBV7-2 with TRBJ2-1; 13 positions match TRBD2. Germline lookup yields CDR1 SGHTA and CDR2 FQGNSA. V gave up 4 bases and J gave up 8 bases; unmatched junction bases: 8. CDR3 length: 16 residues. CDR3 nucleotides: TGTGCCAGCAGCTCCCGGACTAGCGGGAGAATCCATGAGCAGTTCTTC. This translates into CASSSRTSGRIHEQFF.

This chain joins TRBV29-1 and TRBJ1-3; a possible D gene is TRBD1 (5 bases). Germline V CDR1 and CDR2: SQVTM, ANQGSEA. The V end lost 5 bases, the J end lost 0 bases, and 14 bases lay between the germline ends. This CDR3 comprises 15 residues. The CDR3 loop is CSVSRDSNSGNTIYF. The CDR3 bases are TGCAGCGTTTCCCGCGACAGCAACTCTGGAAACACCATATATTTT.

The V and J genes are TRBV18 and TRBJ2-3; TRBD2 agrees at 12 bases. This CDR3 spans 16 amino acids. Germline V gene sequence: CDR1 KGHSH, CDR2 LQKENI. Trimming took 3 bases from V and 5 from J; bases not matched to a gene: 6. CDR3 region: CASSPTSGSLGDTQYF. Written as DNA, the CDR3 is TGTGCCAGCTCACCGACTAGCGGGAGTTTGGGAGATACGCAGTATTTT. Full variable domain (missing parts from reference TRBV18 and TRBJ2-3): NAGVMQNPRHLVRRRGQEARLRCSPMKGHSHVYWYRQLPEEGLKFMVYLQKENIIDESGMPKERFSAEFPKEGPSILRIQQVVRGDSAAYFCASSPTSGSLGDTQYFGPGTRLTVL.

The rearrangement links TRBV29-1 to TRBJ2-1; D remains ambiguous. The germline V gene has CDR1 SQVTM and CDR2 ANQGSEA. Trimming removed 6 bases at V and 6 bases at J, with 12 bases between. The CDR3 sequence is 12 residues long. CDR3 region: CSVGQHSNEQFF. Here the CDR3 DNA reads TGCAGCGTGGGTCAACACAGCAATGAGCAGTTCTTC.

The J gene is TRBJ2-5, the V gene TRBV7-9; the match to TRBD2 covers 9 bases. This CDR3 has 14 residues. Per the germline V gene, CDR1 is SEHNR and CDR2 is FQNEAQ (reference sequence). J gave up 5 bases and V 5 bases, and 6 bases lay outside the gene matches. The chain's CDR3 is CASSVSGSWETQYF. Written as DNA, the CDR3 is TGTGCCAGCAGCGTTAGCGGGAGTTGGGAGACCCAGTACTTC.

V and J are TRBV15 and TRBJ1-5; D is ambiguous. V was trimmed by 4 bases and J by 9 bases, leaving 13 bases between them. Germline lookup yields CDR1 LNHNV and CDR2 YYDKDF (reference sequence). There are 13 residues in the CDR3. CDR3 in amino acids: CATSTGRLGPQHF. The CDR3 DNA sequence: TGTGCCACCAGCACCGGCAGACTGGGGCCCCAGCATTTT.

This clone was observed once. CDR3 nucleotides: TGTGCCAGCAGTCCCCTCACCATTCGGACAGGGAAAGACACCATATATTTT. It encodes CASSPLTIRTGKDTIYF. V and J are TRBV28 and TRBJ1-3; 8 bases map to TRBD1. J was trimmed by 8 bases and V by 5 bases; bases with no gene match: 17. The length of the CDR3 is 17 residues. Germline values: CDR1 MDHEN, CDR2 SYDVKM. Full variable domain (outside the CDR3, taken from reference TRBV28 and TRBJ1-3): DVKVTQSSRYLVKRTGEKVFLECVQDMDHENMFWYRQDPGLGLRLIYFSYDVKMKEKGDIPEGYSVSREKKERFSLILESASTNQTSMYLCASSPLTIRTGKDTIYFGEGSWLTVV.

To note about this clone: Other DNA sequences in the sample encode the same CDR3. The CDR3 DNA reads as TGCGCCAGCAGCCCAGGACTAGCGGGAGTCGATGAGCAGTTCTTC. Its protein is CASSPGLAGVDEQFF. This chain uses TRBV5-1 with TRBJ2-1; 13 positions agree with TRBD2. V shed 4 bases and J 8 bases; nucleotides not matched to a gene: 6. CDR1 is SGHRS, CDR2 YFSETQ, per germline. There are 15 residues in the CDR3.

A word on this clone: The DNA is omitted, as the CDR3 cannot be located on it reliably, and the CDR3 follows TCRdb's listing. The rearrangement links TRBV30 to TRBJ2-2. The CDR3 length is 23 residues, termini included. Looked up from germline, CDR1 is GTSNPN and CDR2 is SVGIG (reference sequence). CDR3 residues: CAWSITGSGELFFGEGGSGELFF.

This chain connects TRBV18 to TRBJ1-4; no clear D. V dropped 1 base and J dropped 0 bases, with 12 bases sitting between them. The CDR3 loop spans 17 amino acids. CDR1 is KGHSH, CDR2 LQKENI, per germline. The chain's CDR3 is CASSPRPRGATNEKLFF. The DNA of the CDR3 is TGTGCCAGCTCACCACGACCTCGGGGAGCAACTAATGAAAAACTGTTTTTT.

J is TRBJ2-4 and V is TRBV15; 8 nucleotides match TRBD2. Germline CDR1 LNHNV, CDR2 YYDKDF (reference sequence). The CDR3 is 18 residues long. The V and J ends lost 1 base and 0 bases, in that order; junction bases with no gene match: 8. The CDR3 sequence is CATSRVPGGARAKNIQYF. The CDR3 DNA is TGTGCCACCAGCAGAGTCCCCGGGGGGGCGAGAGCCAAAAACATTCAGTACTTC.

The chain employs TRBV7-9 and TRBJ1-1, with D maybe TRBD1 (6 bases). Germline CDR1 and CDR2: SEHNR and FQNEAQ (reference sequence). V was clipped by 0 bases and J by 1 base, with 9 bases between them. This CDR3 is 15 amino acids long. CDR3 sequence: CASSLAWDKNTEAFF. The CDR3 DNA reads as TGTGCCAGCAGCTTAGCGTGGGACAAGAACACTGAAGCTTTCTTT.

The chain carries TRBV5-1 and TRBJ2-3; TRBD2 might be the D (5 bases). CDR1 SGHRS and CDR2 YFSETQ come from the germline V gene. The CDR3 consists of 14 residues. Trimming removed 0 bases from V and 4 bases from J, with 9 bases in between. The CDR3 DNA sequence: TGCGCCAGCAGCTTGGGACTACCGGCAGATACGCAGTATTTT. It specifies CASSLGLPADTQYF.